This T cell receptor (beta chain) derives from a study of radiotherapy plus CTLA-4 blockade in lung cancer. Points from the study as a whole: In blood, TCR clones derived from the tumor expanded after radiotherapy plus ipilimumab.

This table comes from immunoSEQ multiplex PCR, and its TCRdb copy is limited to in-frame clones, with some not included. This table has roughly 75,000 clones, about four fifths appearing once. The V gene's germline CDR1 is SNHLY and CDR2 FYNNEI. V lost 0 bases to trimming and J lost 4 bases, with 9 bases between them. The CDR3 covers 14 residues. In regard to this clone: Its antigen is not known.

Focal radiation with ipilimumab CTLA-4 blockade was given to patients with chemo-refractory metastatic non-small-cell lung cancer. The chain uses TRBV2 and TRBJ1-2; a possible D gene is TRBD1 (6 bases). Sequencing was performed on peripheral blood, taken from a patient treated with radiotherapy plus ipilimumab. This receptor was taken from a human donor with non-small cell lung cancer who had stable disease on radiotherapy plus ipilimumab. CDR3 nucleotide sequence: TGTGCCAGCAGTGAAGCAGGCAGGGGCTATGGCTACACCTTC. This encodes CASSEAGRGYGYTF.